Sequencing of this T cell receptor beta chain was carried out in a study of cytomegalovirus exposure and HLA in healthy donors. General observations from the study: The study reported that TCR beta sequences accurately predicted HLA-A and HLA-B alleles in most subjects.

A remark on this clone: The antigen is unknown.

This CDR3 has 15 amino acids. The V segment lost 0 bases and the J segment 5 bases; nucleotides outside the gene matches: 5. In germline, CDR1 is SGHNT, CDR2 YYREEE (reference sequence). Amplification used 60 Vbeta primers and 13 Jbeta primers. Measured with immunoSEQ multiplex PCR; TCRdb has only the in-frame clones, and not every one. Altogether 150,000 to 200,000 clones are present, 70% to 80% being singletons, with the ten largest covering about 1.5%. This TCR was recovered from a male donor in good health and CMV-seronegative. Sequencing was carried out using PBMCs. The chain joins TRBV5-4 to TRBJ2-1; 7 bases map to TRBD2. The CDR3 sequence is CASSLAASGDNEQFF. Here the CDR3 DNA reads TGTGCCAGCAGCTTGGCGGCTAGCGGAGACAATGAGCAGTTCTTC.